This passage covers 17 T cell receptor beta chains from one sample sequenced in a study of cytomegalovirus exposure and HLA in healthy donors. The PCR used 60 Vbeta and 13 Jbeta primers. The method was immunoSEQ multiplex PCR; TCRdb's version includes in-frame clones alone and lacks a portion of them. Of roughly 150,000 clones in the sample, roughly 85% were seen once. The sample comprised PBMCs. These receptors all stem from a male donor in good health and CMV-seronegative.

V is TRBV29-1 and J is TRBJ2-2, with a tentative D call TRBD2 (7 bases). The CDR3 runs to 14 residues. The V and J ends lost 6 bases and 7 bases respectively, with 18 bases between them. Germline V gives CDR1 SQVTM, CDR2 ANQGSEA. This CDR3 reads CSVETGGRHGELFF. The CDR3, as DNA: TGCAGCGTCGAGACGGGGGGCAGGCACGGGGAGCTGTTTTTT.

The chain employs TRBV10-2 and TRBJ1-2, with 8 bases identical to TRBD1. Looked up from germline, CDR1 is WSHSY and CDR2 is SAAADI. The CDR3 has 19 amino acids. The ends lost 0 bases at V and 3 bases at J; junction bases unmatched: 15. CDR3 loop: CASSESTPTGGAPYYGYTF. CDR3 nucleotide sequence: TGCGCCAGCAGTGAGTCGACTCCAACAGGGGGAGCACCCTACTATGGCTACACCTTC.

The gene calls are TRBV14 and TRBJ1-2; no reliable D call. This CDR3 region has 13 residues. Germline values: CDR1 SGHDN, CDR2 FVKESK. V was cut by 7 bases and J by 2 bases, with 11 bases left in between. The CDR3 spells CASNQTLNYGYTF. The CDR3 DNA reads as TGTGCCAGCAACCAGACTTTGAACTATGGCTACACCTTC.

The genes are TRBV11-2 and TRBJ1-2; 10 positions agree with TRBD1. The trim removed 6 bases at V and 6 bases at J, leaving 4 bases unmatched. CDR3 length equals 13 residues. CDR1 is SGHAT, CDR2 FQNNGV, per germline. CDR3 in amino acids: CASSDDRGHGYTF. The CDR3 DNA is TGTGCCAGCAGTGACGACAGGGGGCATGGCTACACCTTC.

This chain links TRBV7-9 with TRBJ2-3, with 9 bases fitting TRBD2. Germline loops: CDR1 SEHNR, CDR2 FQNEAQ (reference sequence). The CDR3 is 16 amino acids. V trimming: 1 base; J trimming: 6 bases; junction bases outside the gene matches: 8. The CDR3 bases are TGTGCCAGCAGCTTAGATGCGGGGGGGGATGTTGATACGCAGTATTTT. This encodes CASSLDAGGDVDTQYF.

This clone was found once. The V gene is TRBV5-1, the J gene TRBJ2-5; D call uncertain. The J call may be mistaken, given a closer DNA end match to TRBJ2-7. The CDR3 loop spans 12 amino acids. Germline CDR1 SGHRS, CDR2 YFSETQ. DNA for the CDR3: TGCGCCAGCAGCCTGCCTTCCCACGAGCAGTACTTC. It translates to CASSLPSHEQYF.

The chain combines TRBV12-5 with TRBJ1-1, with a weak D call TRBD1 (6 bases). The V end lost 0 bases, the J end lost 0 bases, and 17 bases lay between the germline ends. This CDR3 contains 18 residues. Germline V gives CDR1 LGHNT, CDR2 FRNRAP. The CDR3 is CASGLVEKGDLMNTEAFF. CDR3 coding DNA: TGTGCTAGTGGTTTGGTAGAAAAGGGGGATCTCATGAACACTGAAGCTTTCTTT.

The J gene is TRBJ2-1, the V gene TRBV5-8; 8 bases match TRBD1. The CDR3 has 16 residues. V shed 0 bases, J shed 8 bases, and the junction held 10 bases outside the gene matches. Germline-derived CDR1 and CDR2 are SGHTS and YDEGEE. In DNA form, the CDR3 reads TGTGCCAGCAGCTTGGCCAGAGGACAGGGTATGGATGAGCAGTTCTTC. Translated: CASSLARGQGMDEQFF. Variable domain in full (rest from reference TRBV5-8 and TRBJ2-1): EAGVTQSPTHLIKTRGQQATLRCSPISGHTSVYWYQQALGLGLQFLLWYDEGEERNRGNFPPRFSGRQFPNYSSELNVNALELEDSALYLCASSLARGQGMDEQFFGPGTRLTVL.

The CDR3 spells CASGTDSYSPLHF. For the CDR3, the DNA is TGTGCCAGCGGAACGGACTCTTATTCACCCCTCCACTTT. This rearrangement joins TRBV18 to TRBJ1-6; D not certain. The CDR3 runs 13 residues. V lost 8 bases, J lost 8 bases, and 13 bases lay in between. CDR1 and CDR2 (germline): KGHSH, LQKENI.

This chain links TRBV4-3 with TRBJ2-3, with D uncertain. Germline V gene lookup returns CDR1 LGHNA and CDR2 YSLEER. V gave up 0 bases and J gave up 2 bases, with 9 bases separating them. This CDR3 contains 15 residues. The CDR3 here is CASSQDLAATDTQYF. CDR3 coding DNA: TGCGCCAGCAGCCAAGATCTGGCTGCCACAGATACGCAGTATTTT.

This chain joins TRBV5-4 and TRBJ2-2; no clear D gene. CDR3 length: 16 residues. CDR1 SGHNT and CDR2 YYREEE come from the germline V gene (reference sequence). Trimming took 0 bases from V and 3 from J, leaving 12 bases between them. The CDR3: CASSLGSYRYTGELFF. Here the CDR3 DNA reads TGTGCCAGCAGCTTGGGGAGTTACCGTTACACCGGGGAGCTGTTTTTT.

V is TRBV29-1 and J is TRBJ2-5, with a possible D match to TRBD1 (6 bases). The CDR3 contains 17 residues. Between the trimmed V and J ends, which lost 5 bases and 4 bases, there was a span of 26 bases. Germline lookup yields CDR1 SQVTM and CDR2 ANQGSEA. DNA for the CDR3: TGCAGCGTTCTTAACCCGTTCCGGCAGGGGTTAGGAGAGACCCAGTACTTC. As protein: CSVLNPFRQGLGETQYF.

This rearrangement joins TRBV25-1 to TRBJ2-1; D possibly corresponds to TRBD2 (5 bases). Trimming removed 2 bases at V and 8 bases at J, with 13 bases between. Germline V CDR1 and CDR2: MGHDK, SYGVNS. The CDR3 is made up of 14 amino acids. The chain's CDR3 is CASSESGGPDEQFF. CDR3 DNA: TGTGCCAGCAGTGAAAGCGGTGGGCCCGATGAGCAGTTCTTC.

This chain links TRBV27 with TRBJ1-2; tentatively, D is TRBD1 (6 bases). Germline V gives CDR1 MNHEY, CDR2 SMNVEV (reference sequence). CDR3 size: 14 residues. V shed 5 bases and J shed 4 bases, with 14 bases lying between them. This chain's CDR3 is CASSPSGASYGYTF. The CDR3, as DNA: TGTGCCAGCAGTCCCTCAGGGGCATCCTATGGCTACACCTTC.

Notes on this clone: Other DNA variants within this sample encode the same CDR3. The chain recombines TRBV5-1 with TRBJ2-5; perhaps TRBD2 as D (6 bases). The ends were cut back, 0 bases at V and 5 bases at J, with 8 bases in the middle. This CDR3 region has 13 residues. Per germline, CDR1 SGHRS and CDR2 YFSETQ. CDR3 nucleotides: TGCGCCAGCAGCTTGGGAGGAGGGGAGACCCAGTACTTC. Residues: CASSLGGGETQYF. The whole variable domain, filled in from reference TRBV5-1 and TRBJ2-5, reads KAGVTQTPRYLIKTRGQQVTLSCSPISGHRSVSWYQQTPGQGLQFLFEYFSETQRNKGNFPGRFSGRQFSNSRSEMNVSTLELGDSALYLCASSLGGGETQYFGPGTRLLVL.

This CDR3 is CASSPGTSGRPITDTQYF. As DNA, the CDR3 is TGTGCCAGCAGCCCCGGGACTAGCGGGAGGCCCATCACAGATACGCAGTATTTT. The rearrangement links TRBV13 to TRBJ2-3; 15 bases agree with TRBD2. The CDR3 length is 18 residues. The trim removed 5 bases at V and 2 bases at J, leaving 8 bases unmatched. Germline assignment: CDR1 PRHDT and CDR2 FYEKMQ (reference sequence).

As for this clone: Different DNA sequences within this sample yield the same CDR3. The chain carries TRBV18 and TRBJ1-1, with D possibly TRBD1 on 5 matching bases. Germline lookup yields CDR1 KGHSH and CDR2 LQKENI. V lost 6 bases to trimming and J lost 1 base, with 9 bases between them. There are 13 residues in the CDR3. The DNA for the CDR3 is TGTGCCAGCTCGCCGGACACGAACACTGAAGCTTTCTTT. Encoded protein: CASSPDTNTEAFF. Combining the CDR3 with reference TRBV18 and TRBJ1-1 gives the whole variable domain NAGVMQNPRHLVRRRGQEARLRCSPMKGHSHVYWYRQLPEEGLKFMVYLQKENIIDESGMPKERFSAEFPKEGPSILRIQQVVRGDSAAYFCASSPDTNTEAFFGQGTRLTVV.